This passage covers 25 T cell receptor beta chains from one sample sequenced in a study of T-cell reconstitution after alpha-beta-depleted transplantation in children. Molecular barcoding with unique molecular identifiers was used for the TCRbeta library. TCRdb fed the PCR reads into MiXCR, producing one record per CDR3 protein. Of hundreds of thousands of distinct CDR3 sequences in the sample, about 15% were seen once. Specimen: PBMCs, mostly from graft donor cells, collected 360 days after TCRalphabeta/CD19-depleted stem cell transplant. The receptors originated from a male patient aged 10-17 years who had a stem cell transplant for acute lymphoblastic leukemia, so the T cells may come from the graft donor.

This clonotype has a handful of counts. As DNA, the CDR3 is TGTGCCAGCAGTTTCCGGGACAGGGCTGGGACAGATACGCAGTATTTT. It yields the protein CASSFRDRAGTDTQYF. V usage is TRBV27 and J usage is TRBJ2-3; 9 nucleotides line up with TRBD1. The CDR3 contains 16 residues. Germline lookup yields CDR1 MNHEY and CDR2 SMNVEV (reference sequence). J gave up 3 bases and V 3 bases, and 7 bases lay outside the gene matches.

This clonotype was seen at least ten times. The chain uses TRBV9 and TRBJ2-1; possibly TRBD1 for D (5 bases). The CDR3 has 13 residues. Trimming left V 0 bases short and J 5 bases short, with 6 bases between. The germline CDR1 and CDR2 sequences are SGDLS and YYNGEE. The CDR3, as DNA: TGTGCCAGCAGCGTAGGACAGCACAATGAGCAGTTCTTC. Its translation: CASSVGQHNEQFF.

The rearrangement joins TRBV6-5 to TRBJ2-6, with 8 bases that match TRBD1. V lost 2 bases, J lost 4 bases, and 4 bases stayed unmatched. The V gene's germline CDR1 is MNHEY and CDR2 SVGAGI. The CDR3 sequence is 16 residues long. CDR3 sequence: CASSYQGAGGANVLTF. The CDR3 region has the DNA TGTGCCAGCAGTTACCAGGGGGCGGGGGGGGCCAACGTCCTGACTTTC.

The V gene is TRBV7-9, the J gene TRBJ2-7; 7 bases agree with TRBD1. Germline CDR1 and CDR2: SEHNR and FQNEAQ (reference sequence). The CDR3 consists of 16 residues. Trimming at V came to 1 base and at J to 6 bases, leaving 12 bases not matched to a gene. The chain's CDR3 is CASSLGGGALRIEQYF. The CDR3 DNA is TGTGCCAGCAGCTTAGGAGGGGGCGCATTAAGGATCGAGCAGTACTTC.

This clonotype occurred many times. The chain employs TRBV12-3 or TRBV12-4 and TRBJ2-2; D might be TRBD2 (5 bases). The germline V and J ends were trimmed by 5 bases and 4 bases, with 11 bases remaining between them. This CDR3 spans 14 amino acids. As DNA, the CDR3 is TGTGCCAGCAGTCCTAGCCGATCCACCGGGGAGCTGTTTTTT. It codes for CASSPSRSTGELFF.

This clonotype was detected a few times. The chain links TRBV7-9 to TRBJ2-7; the match to TRBD2 covers 11 bases. The V segment lost 4 bases and the J segment 7 bases; nucleotides outside the gene matches: 15. The CDR3 sequence is 17 residues long. CDR1 and CDR2 (germline): SEHNR, FQNEAQ (reference sequence). CDR3 loop: CASSYTPVSGRAGEQYF. The CDR3 coding sequence is TGTGCCAGCAGCTATACCCCCGTTAGCGGGAGGGCCGGGGAGCAGTACTTC.

The chain employs TRBV24-1 and TRBJ1-2; D remains unclear. This CDR3 region has 13 residues. Trimming left V 1 base short and J 8 bases short, with 10 bases between. CDR1 and CDR2 (germline): KGHDR, SFDVKD. CDR3 nucleotides: TGTGCCACCAGTGATTTCGGACTGGGGGGCTACACCTTC. This gives the protein CATSDFGLGGYTF.

The sample holds many counts of this clonotype. The chain combines TRBV29-1 with TRBJ2-5, with D perhaps TRBD2 (5 bases). Trimming pared 7 bases from V and 4 bases from J, leaving 7 bases between. CDR3 length: 10 amino acids. Per the germline V gene, CDR1 is SQVTM and CDR2 is ANQGSEA. The CDR3 DNA reads TGCAGCGGGAGGTCAGAGACCCAGTACTTC. This translates into CSGRSETQYF.

J is TRBJ2-6 and V is TRBV10-3; the D is unclear. The CDR3 contains 15 residues. V was trimmed by 7 bases and J by 9 bases, leaving 19 bases between them. Germline CDR1 ENHRY, CDR2 SYGVKD. CDR3 nucleotides: TGTGCCATCAAGGCCAGACGTAGAGGTGACAACGTCCTGACTTTC. Translation gives CAIKARRRGDNVLTF.

Only a few counts were recorded for this clonotype. The chain uses TRBV12-3 or TRBV12-4 and TRBJ2-7, with 7 nucleotides matching TRBD2. The CDR3 is made up of 14 amino acids. Germline trimming cut 3 bases from V and 7 bases from J; bases unmatched to any gene: 9. This CDR3 reads CASSFEGGPQEQYF. The CDR3 DNA is TGTGCCAGCAGTTTTGAGGGAGGGCCGCAAGAGCAGTACTTC.

This chain uses TRBV19 with TRBJ2-4; a possible D gene is TRBD2 (6 bases). This CDR3 has 15 residues. From germline, CDR1 is LNHDA and CDR2 SQIVND (reference sequence). The V gene lost 1 base and the J gene lost 8 bases, with 15 bases spanning the gap. This chain's CDR3 is CASSIGGGSGDIQYF. The CDR3 bases are TGTGCCAGTAGTATAGGAGGAGGGTCAGGCGACATTCAGTACTTC. The variable domain in full, with the rest retrieved from reference TRBV19 and TRBJ2-4, is DGGITQSPKYLFRKEGQNVTLSCEQNLNHDAMYWYRQDPGQGLRLIYYSQIVNDFQKGDIAEGYSVSREKKESFPLTVTSAQKNPTAFYLCASSIGGGSGDIQYFGAGTRLSVL.

This clonotype was recorded many times. The chain recombines TRBV29-1 with TRBJ2-7; no clear D gene. The ends were cut back, 4 bases at V and 2 bases at J, with 6 bases in the middle. This CDR3 is built from 11 residues. Germline V lookup: CDR1 SQVTM, CDR2 ANQGSEA. In nucleotides, the CDR3 is TGCAGCGTTGGGGCGGCCTACGAGCAGTACTTC. It codes for CSVGAAYEQYF.

Details on this clonotype: A far larger clone is one nucleotide away, so this likely arose from a read error. CDR3 residues: CASSPMGETQYF. CDR3 DNA sequence: TGTGCCAGCAGCCCCATGGGAGAGACCCAGTACTTC. The chain links TRBV12-3 or TRBV12-4 to TRBJ2-5, with D unresolved. The V gene lost 6 bases and the J gene lost 4 bases, with 9 bases spanning the gap. CDR3 size: 12 residues.

Only a few counts were recorded for this clonotype. The chain uses TRBV20-1 and TRBJ2-2, with 9 bases that match TRBD2. Unmatched junction bases numbered 7, after V lost 3 bases and J lost 2 bases. In germline, CDR1 is DFQATT, CDR2 SNEGSKA (reference sequence). The CDR3 is 16 amino acids. The CDR3 reads CSARLAGSSNTGELFF. Here the CDR3 DNA reads TGCAGTGCTAGGCTAGCGGGAAGTTCCAACACCGGGGAGCTGTTTTTT.

This clonotype was observed a handful of times. The CDR3 reads CATSTYLISGNTIYF. Written as DNA, the CDR3 is TGTGCCACCAGCACGTACCTCATCTCTGGAAACACCATATATTTT. The V call is TRBV15, the J call TRBJ1-3; the D is unclear. Germline V lookup: CDR1 LNHNV, CDR2 YYDKDF (reference sequence). V was pared by 4 bases and J by 0 bases, with 10 bases between. This CDR3 is built from 15 residues.

The chain links TRBV29-1 to TRBJ1-1; D is uncertain. The CDR3 runs 10 residues. Germline-derived CDR1 and CDR2 are SQVTM and ANQGSEA. Between the trimmed V and J ends, which lost 4 bases and 14 bases, there was a span of 14 bases. The CDR3 DNA reads TGCAGCGTTGCAAACGGGCCGATATTCTTT. It encodes CSVANGPIFF.

V usage is TRBV2 and J usage is TRBJ2-7; 11 nucleotides align to TRBD2. The CDR3 has 15 amino acids. Germline V gene data show CDR1 as SNHLY and CDR2 as FYNNEI. Trimming removed 5 bases from V and 2 bases from J; junction bases left unmatched: 5. The CDR3 bases are TGTGCCAGCAGTTCGACTAGCGGGGACACCTACGAGCAGTACTTC. It translates to CASSSTSGDTYEQYF.

This clonotype was seen a handful of times. The V and J genes are TRBV15 and TRBJ1-4; D gene ambiguous. The CDR3 extends over 14 amino acids. Germline CDR1 and CDR2: LNHNV and YYDKDF (reference sequence). The V gene lost 0 bases and the J gene lost 8 bases, with 10 bases spanning the gap. The CDR3 reads CATSRDRQGEKLFF. CDR3 sequence (DNA): TGTGCCACCAGCAGAGACCGACAAGGGGAAAAACTGTTTTTT.

The chain couples TRBV7-2 to TRBJ2-3; D is unclear. Trimming removed 1 base at V and 1 base at J, with 15 bases between. This CDR3 has 17 residues. Germline loops: CDR1 SGHTA, CDR2 FQGNSA. The CDR3: CASSLVAAPVGTDTQYF. CDR3 DNA sequence: TGTGCCAGCAGCTTAGTCGCGGCCCCGGTGGGCACAGATACGCAGTATTTT.

This chain connects TRBV4-2 to TRBJ2-7; D is ambiguous. The V gene lost 4 bases and the J gene lost 4 bases, with 20 bases spanning the gap. CDR1 and CDR2 (germline): LGHNA, YNFKEQ. The CDR3 is 16 amino acids. CDR3 region: CASSPKAQNPTYEQYF. Written as DNA, the CDR3 is TGTGCCAGCAGCCCGAAGGCACAGAACCCAACTTACGAGCAGTACTTC.

In its sample, this clonotype was seen a few times. The chain uses TRBV6-2 or TRBV6-3 and TRBJ2-3; D gene unclear. Deletions cut 6 bases from V and 8 bases from J, with 6 bases between. From germline, CDR1 is MNHEY and CDR2 SVGEGT. CDR3 length: 10 residues. The CDR3 DNA is TGTGCCAGCAGGAGTCGTACGCAGTATTTT. Its protein is CASRSRTQYF.

The chain is built from TRBV12-3 or TRBV12-4 and TRBJ2-1; 12 bases line up with TRBD2. Losses at the gene ends were 5 bases for V and 9 bases for J; bases not matched to a gene: 5. This CDR3 region has 14 residues. The CDR3 coding sequence is TGTGCCAGCAGTCGACTAGCGGGAGCGACTGAGCAGTTCTTC. Its protein product is CASSRLAGATEQFF.

The chain recombines TRBV7-9 with TRBJ1-6; D is possibly TRBD1 (5 bases). CDR3 length: 13 residues. Trimming took off 4 bases at V and 9 bases at J, with 10 bases between the two ends. Germline V gene lookup returns CDR1 SEHNR and CDR2 FQNEAQ (reference sequence). This CDR3 is CASSSGYGSPLHF. The CDR3 bases are TGTGCCAGCAGCTCAGGGTACGGTTCACCCCTCCACTTT. Combining the CDR3 with reference TRBV7-9 and TRBJ1-6 gives the whole variable domain DTGVSQNPRHKITKRGQNVTFRCDPISEHNRLYWYRQTLGQGPEFLTYFQNEAQLEKSRLLSDRFSAERPKGSFSTLEIQRTEQGDSAMYLCASSSGYGSPLHFGNGTRLTVT.

The chain recombines TRBV10-3 with TRBJ2-5; 7 bases map to TRBD2. CDR1 and CDR2 (germline): ENHRY, SYGVKD. This CDR3 comprises 19 residues. Losses at the gene ends were 2 bases for V and 5 bases for J; bases not matched to a gene: 20. DNA of the CDR3: TGTGCCATCAGTGAGACCGTACCCCTAGGGCGGGAGACCGCGGAGACCCAGTACTTC. It is translated as CAISETVPLGRETAETQYF.

The chain is built from TRBV9 and TRBJ2-1; D may correspond to TRBD1 or TRBD2 (6 bases each). V lost 0 bases, J lost 12 bases, and 22 bases lay in between. Per the germline V gene, CDR1 is SGDLS and CDR2 is YYNGEE. This CDR3 contains 16 residues. The CDR3 sequence: CASSVDGTQTLSGQFF. CDR3 coding DNA: TGTGCCAGCAGCGTAGATGGGACACAAACCCTTAGCGGGCAGTTCTTC.